The rows below give T cell receptor beta chains drawn from one sample of a study of radiotherapy plus CTLA-4 blockade in lung cancer. Repertoires were generated with immunoSEQ multiplex PCR, while TCRdb's copy carries only in-frame clones and drops some. This sample yields 75,000 to 95,000 clones, of which less than 80% are seen a single time; 11% to 15% belongs to the top ten. The sample in question was peripheral blood, obtained from a patient treated with radiotherapy plus ipilimumab. These receptors originate from a human donor with non-small cell lung cancer that progressed on radiotherapy plus ipilimumab. Each CDR3 is given with its conserved first and last residue. D genes are given only for firm matches. Not every row has a clone size; where given, it reads once, few, many or a size class.

d_call,j_call,v_call,clone_size,cdr3_aa,cdr3_nt
TRBD2,TRBJ2-3,TRBV2,.,CASPPSGRTDTQYF,TGTGCCAGCCCGCCTAGCGGGAGGACAGATACGCAGTATTTT
.,TRBJ2-2,TRBV4-1,.,CASSSTGTGELFF,TGCGCCAGCAGCTCAACAGGCACCGGGGAGCTGTTTTTT
.,TRBJ2-4,TRBV5-1,.,CASSLADGTHNIQYF,TGCGCCAGCAGCTTGGCGGACGGGACCCACAACATTCAGTACTTC
.,TRBJ2-3,TRBV7-9,.,CASSWGLSKADTQYF,TGTGCCAGCAGCTGGGGCCTATCAAAGGCAGATACGCAGTATTTT
.,TRBJ1-1,TRBV30,.,CAWSYRATAFF,TGTGCCTGGAGTTATCGGGCGACAGCTTTCTTT
.,TRBJ2-5,TRBV9,once,CASSPWKSQETQYF,TGTGCCAGCAGCCCCTGGAAATCCCAAGAGACCCAGTACTTC
.,TRBJ2-5,TRBV7-2,.,CASSRRQPQETQYF,TGTGCCAGCAGCCGACGACAGCCCCAAGAGACCCAGTACTTC
.,TRBJ2-7,TRBV5-6,.,CASSNYPDSSYEQYF,TGTGCCAGCAGCAATTACCCTGACAGCTCCTACGAGCAGTACTTC
TRBD1,TRBJ1-2,TRBV30,.,CALKGTGAYGYTF,TGTGCCTTAAAGGGGACAGGGGCCTATGGCTACACCTTC
.,TRBJ2-2,TRBV7-3,.,CASSLDGNTGELFF,TGTGCCAGCAGCTTAGACGGGAACACCGGGGAGCTGTTTTTT
.,TRBJ1-1,TRBV7-8,.,CASSLGSSPVGTEAFF,TGTGCCAGCAGCTTAGGCTCCTCTCCAGTGGGCACTGAAGCTTTCTTT
.,TRBJ1-2,TRBV5-6,.,CASTFLVAPRNYGYTF,TGTGCCAGCACCTTCCTCGTGGCTCCTAGAAACTATGGCTACACCTTC
.,TRBJ2-2,TRBV9,few,CASSSKIGREYTGELFF,TGTGCCAGCAGCTCAAAAATCGGGAGAGAGTACACCGGGGAGCTGTTTTTT
TRBD1,TRBJ2-1,TRBV27,.,CASSLYWDRAYNEQFF,TGTGCCAGCAGTTTATATTGGGACAGGGCGTACAATGAGCAGTTCTTC
.,TRBJ2-7,TRBV6-6,.,CASSSGRATYEQYF,TGTGCCAGCAGTTCGGGCAGGGCTACCTACGAGCAGTACTTC
.,TRBJ2-7,TRBV6-1,.,CASSEPPSNYEQYF,TGTGCCAGCAGTGAACCACCCTCAAACTACGAGCAGTACTTC
TRBD1,TRBJ1-2,TRBV4-2,.,CASSQGVRQGANYGYTF,TGTGCCAGCAGCCAAGGGGTGAGACAGGGAGCTAACTATGGCTACACCTTC
.,TRBJ2-5,TRBV6-1,.,CASSERWSVETQYF,TGTGCCAGCAGTGAAAGGTGGAGTGTGGAGACCCAGTACTTC
TRBD1,TRBJ2-3,TRBV29-1,.,CSVDSRGRDTDTQYF,TGCAGCGTTGACAGCAGGGGGCGAGACACAGATACGCAGTATTTT
.,TRBJ2-7,TRBV5-5,.,CASSLDSTYEQYF,TGTGCCAGCAGCTTGGACAGCACCTACGAGCAGTACTTC
TRBD1,TRBJ1-1,TRBV12-5,once,CASGLTQGNGGRSTEAFF,TGTGCTAGTGGTTTGACACAGGGGAACGGGGGTCGAAGCACTGAAGCTTTCTTT
TRBD1,TRBJ1-5,TRBV6-5,.,CASSEGQGVQPQHF,TGTGCCAGCAGTGAGGGACAGGGGGTCCAGCCCCAGCATTTT
.,TRBJ2-7,TRBV6-5,.,CASSSLLSDSYEQYF,TGTGCCAGCAGCAGCCTCCTCTCGGACTCCTACGAGCAGTACTTC
.,TRBJ1-4,TRBV5-1,.,CASSLTAAGEKLFF,TGCGCCAGCAGCTTGACGGCGGCTGGTGAAAAACTGTTTTTT
TRBD1,TRBJ2-7,TRBV6-4,.,CASSPDRTSYEQYF,TGTGCCAGCAGTCCGGACAGGACCTCCTACGAGCAGTACTTC
.,TRBJ1-1,TRBV18,few,CASSLQQTGNTEAFF,TGTGCCAGCTCACTACAACAGACAGGGAACACTGAAGCTTTCTTT
.,TRBJ2-2,TRBV6-6,.,CASSPPGTGELFF,TGTGCCAGCAGTCCCCCAGGGACCGGGGAGCTGTTTTTT
TRBD1,TRBJ1-6,TRBV30,once,CASLGQGNSPLHF,TGTGCCTCCCTTGGACAGGGGAATTCACCCCTCCACTTT
TRBD1,TRBJ1-6,TRBV5-6,.,CASSPGQGALYNSPLHF,TGTGCCAGCAGCCCTGGACAGGGGGCTCTTTACAATTCACCCCTCCACTTT
TRBD1,TRBJ1-2,TRBV19,.,CASSPGTGSGYGYTF,TGTGCCAGTAGTCCAGGGACAGGGTCGGGCTATGGCTACACCTTC
.,TRBJ1-2,TRBV30,.,CAWSIQTGGYTF,TGTGCCTGGAGTATTCAGACTGGTGGCTACACCTTC
.,TRBJ2-3,TRBV7-8,once,CASSSGTDTQYF,TGTGCCAGCAGCTCGGGCACAGATACGCAGTATTTT
TRBD2,TRBJ2-3,TRBV4-3,.,CASTPASGGSTDTQYF,TGCGCCAGCACCCCGGCGAGCGGGGGATCCACAGATACGCAGTATTTT
.,TRBJ1-3,TRBV10-3,.,CAISPQGLNSGNTIYF,TGTGCCATCAGTCCACAGGGACTGAACTCTGGAAACACCATATATTTT
.,TRBJ1-5,TRBV4-1,.,CASSQVGQGNQPQHF,TGCGCCAGCAGCCAAGTCGGCCAGGGCAATCAGCCCCAGCATTTT
.,TRBJ1-5,TRBV15,once,CATSREVTQPQHF,TGTGCCACCAGCAGAGAAGTGACCCAGCCCCAGCATTTT
TRBD1,TRBJ1-4,TRBV28,.,CASSLLGQGGEKLFF,TGTGCCAGCAGTTTACTCGGACAGGGAGGTGAAAAACTGTTTTTT
.,TRBJ2-5,TRBV2,once,CASSDTGLQETQYF,TGTGCCAGCAGTGATACAGGGCTCCAAGAGACCCAGTACTTC
.,TRBJ1-1,TRBV4-1,few,CASRADHTEAFF,TGCGCCAGCAGGGCAGACCACACTGAAGCTTTCTTT
.,TRBJ1-2,TRBV13,.,CASSRREQGPYGYTF,TGTGCCAGCAGCCGGCGGGAACAGGGACCCTATGGCTACACCTTC
.,TRBJ2-1,TRBV29-1,.,CSVDGGMDNEQFF,TGCAGCGTTGATGGGGGGATGGACAATGAGCAGTTCTTC
TRBD1,TRBJ2-1,TRBV6-1,few,CASSSRQGAFNEQFF,TGTGCCAGCAGTAGCAGACAGGGGGCTTTCAATGAGCAGTTCTTC
.,TRBJ1-2,TRBV2,once,CASRAQDGSFVGYTF,TGTGCCAGCCGCGCCCAAGACGGATCGTTCGTAGGCTACACCTTC
.,TRBJ1-2,TRBV9,.,CASSVATPGADGYTF,TGTGCCAGCAGCGTAGCCACCCCGGGGGCCGATGGCTACACCTTC
TRBD1,TRBJ1-5,TRBV19,.,CASSPRQGTGNQPQHF,TGTGCCAGTAGTCCCAGACAGGGAACGGGCAATCAGCCCCAGCATTTT
TRBD2,TRBJ2-1,TRBV11-2,.,CASTVLAGVGNEQFF,TGTGCCAGCACGGTACTAGCGGGAGTGGGTAATGAGCAGTTCTTC
.,TRBJ2-7,TRBV5-1,.,CASSFDGVLDEQYF,TGCGCCAGCAGCTTTGATGGAGTTTTGGACGAGCAGTACTTC
.,TRBJ2-3,TRBV4-1,.,CASSLRFENTADTQYF,TGCGCCAGCAGCCTCCGGTTCGAGAATACGGCAGATACGCAGTATTTT